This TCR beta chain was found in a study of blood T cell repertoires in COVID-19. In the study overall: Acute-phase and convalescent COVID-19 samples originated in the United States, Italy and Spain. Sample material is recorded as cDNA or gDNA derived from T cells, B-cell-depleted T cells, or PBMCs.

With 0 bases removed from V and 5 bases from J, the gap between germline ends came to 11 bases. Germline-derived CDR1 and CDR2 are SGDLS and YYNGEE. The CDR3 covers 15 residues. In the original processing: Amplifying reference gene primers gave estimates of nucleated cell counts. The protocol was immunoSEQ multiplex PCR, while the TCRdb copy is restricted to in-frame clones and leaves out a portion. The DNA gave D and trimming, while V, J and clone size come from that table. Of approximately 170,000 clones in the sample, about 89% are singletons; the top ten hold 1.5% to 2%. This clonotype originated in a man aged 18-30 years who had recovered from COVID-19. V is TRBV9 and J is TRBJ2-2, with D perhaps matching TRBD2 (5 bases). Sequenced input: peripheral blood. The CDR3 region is CASSVEWERTGELFF. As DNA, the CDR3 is TGTGCCAGCAGCGTAGAATGGGAGCGGACCGGGGAGCTGTTTTTT.